This T cell receptor beta chain was retrieved from a study of post-analysis software for immune sequencing data. Study at large: Both relapsing-remitting and secondary progressive multiple sclerosis featured among the disease courses, as did progressive-relapsing multiple sclerosis. Whole-study results and caveats: TRBV5-6, TRBV5-1 and TRBV20-1 belonged to a set of five TRBV segments that were more frequent in patients than controls. Relative to controls, patients with multiple sclerosis showed significantly lower normalized Chao1 diversity. The authors found that F measure strongly co-clustered same-batch samples.

The table lists this clonotype with a few counts. Its antigen is currently unknown. Germline V CDR1 and CDR2: SGHNT, YYREEE (reference sequence). The CDR3 has 16 amino acids. The V gene end was trimmed by 4 bases and the J gene end by 0 bases; junction bases not matched to a gene: 7. Researchers reported that TCR beta cDNA libraries carried unique molecular identifiers. T cells, roughly 0.9 to 11 million of them, yielded some 500,000 cDNA molecules. One entry per CDR3 protein, called by TCRdb with MiXCR from the PCR reads. The table shows about 540,000 distinct CDR3 sequences, with under 40% occurring only once.

This clonotype was sampled from a girl aged 2-17 years with multiple sclerosis. The sample consisted of blood. J is TRBJ2-3 and V is TRBV5-4, with 8 bases aligning to TRBD2. The CDR3 region is CASSLGRGESTDTQYF. Here the CDR3 DNA reads TGTGCCAGCAGCCTCGGGAGGGGTGAAAGCACAGATACGCAGTATTTT. The entire variable domain, with the rest obtained from reference TRBV5-4 and TRBJ2-3, is as follows: ETGVTQSPTHLIKTRGQQVTLRCSSQSGHNTVSWYQQALGQGPQFIFQYYREEENGRGNFPPRFSGLQFPNYSSELNVNALELDDSALYLCASSLGRGESTDTQYFGPGTRLTVL.